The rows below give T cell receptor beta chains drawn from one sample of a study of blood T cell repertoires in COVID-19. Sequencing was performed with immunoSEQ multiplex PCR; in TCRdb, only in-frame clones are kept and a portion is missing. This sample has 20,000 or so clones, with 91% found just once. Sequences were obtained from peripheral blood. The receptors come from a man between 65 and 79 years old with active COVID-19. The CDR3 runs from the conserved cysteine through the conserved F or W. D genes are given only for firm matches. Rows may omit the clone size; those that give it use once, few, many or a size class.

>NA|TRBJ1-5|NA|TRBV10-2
TGCGCCAGCAGTGAGCAGTGGGCTTTCCTACATAGCAATCAGCCCCAGCATTTT
CASSEQWAFLHSNQPQHF
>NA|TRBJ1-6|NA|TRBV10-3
TGTGCCATCAGTGTAGGGGATAATTCACCCCTCCACTTT
CAISVGDNSPLHF
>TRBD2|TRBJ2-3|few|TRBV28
TGTGCCAGCAGTCCCCTCCACTTCGGACTAGCGGGAGTAAAAGATACGCAGTATTTT
CASSPLHFGLAGVKDTQYF
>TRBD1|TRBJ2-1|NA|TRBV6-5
TGTGCCAGCAGTCCGGGACAGGTAGACAATGAGCAGTTCTTC
CASSPGQVDNEQFF
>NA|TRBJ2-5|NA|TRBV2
TGTGCCCTAGGCGCAGGGCGGGATGTGGATGAGGAGACCCAGTACTTC
CALGAGRDVDEETQYF
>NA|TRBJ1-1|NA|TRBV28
TGTGCCAGCAGCCTGGGTCCGGGGAACACTGAAGCTTTCTTT
CASSLGPGNTEAFF
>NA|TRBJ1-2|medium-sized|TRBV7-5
TGTGCCAGAAGTTTAGTACGGGGAGGCTACACCTTC
CARSLVRGGYTF
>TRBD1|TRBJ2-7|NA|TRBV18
TGTGCCAGCTCACAAGGGGGCTCCCGATCTACTTCTACAACTCCGCCTCGGGGGCAGTACTTC
CASSQGGSRSTSTTPPRGQYF
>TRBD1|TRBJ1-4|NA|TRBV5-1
TGCGCCAGCAGCGCGGGGACAGCCACTAATGAAAAACTGTTTTTT
CASSAGTATNEKLFF
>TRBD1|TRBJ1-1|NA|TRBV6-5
TGTGCCAGCAGTTACTCGAAAGGACAGGGGCCCACTGAAGCTTTCTTT
CASSYSKGQGPTEAFF
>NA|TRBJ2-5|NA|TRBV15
TGTGCCACCAGCAGAGATCGGGGAGACCAAGAGACCCAGTACTTC
CATSRDRGDQETQYF
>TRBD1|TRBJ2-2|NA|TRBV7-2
TGTGCCAGCAGTAGGGGGCTAGGCACCGGGGAGCTGTTTTTT
CASSRGLGTGELFF
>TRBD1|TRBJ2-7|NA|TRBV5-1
TGCGCCAGCAGCGCAGACCCGGGACAGGGGTACGAGCAGTACTTC
CASSADPGQGYEQYF
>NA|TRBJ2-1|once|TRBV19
TGTGCCAGCACCAGGGAAAATGAGCAGTTCTTC
CASTRENEQFF
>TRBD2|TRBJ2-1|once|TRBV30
TGTGCCTGGAGTCCACTCTGGGGGGGATGCTTCTTC
CAWSPLWGGCFF
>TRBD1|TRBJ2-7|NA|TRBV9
TGTGCCAGCAGCGAGGGACAGGGGGCGTTGCACGAGCAGTACTTC
CASSEGQGALHEQYF
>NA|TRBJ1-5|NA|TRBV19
TGTGCCAGTAGTACCTATCAGGGGATCAATCAGCCCCAGCATTTT
CASSTYQGINQPQHF
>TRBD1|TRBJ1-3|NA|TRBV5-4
TGTGCCAGCAGCCGAAATACAGGGGTGGGAAACACCATATATTTT
CASSRNTGVGNTIYF
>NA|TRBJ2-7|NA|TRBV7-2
TGTGCCAGCAGCCCGTTCGGAGGAAACAACGAGCAGTACTTC
CASSPFGGNNEQYF
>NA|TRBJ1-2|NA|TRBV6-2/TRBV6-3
TGTGCCAGCAGTCCCAGAAACTATGGCTACACCTTC
CASSPRNYGYTF
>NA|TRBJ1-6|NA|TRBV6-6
TGTGCCAGCAACGGGGCCTATAATTCACCCCTCCACTTT
CASNGAYNSPLHF
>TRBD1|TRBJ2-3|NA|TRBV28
TGTGCCAGCAGCCCGGGGACAGGGGGGAATACGCAGTATTTT
CASSPGTGGNTQYF
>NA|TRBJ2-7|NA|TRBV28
TGTGCCAGCAGTATCCCACTGGGAGACGAGCAGTACTTC
CASSIPLGDEQYF
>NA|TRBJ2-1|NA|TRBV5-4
TGTGCCAGCTTCAGGGGCCCCTCCTACAATGAGCAGTTCTTC
CASFRGPSYNEQFF
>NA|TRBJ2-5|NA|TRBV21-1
TGTGCCAGCAGCAACCCGGGATTCGGAGAGACCCAGTACTTC
CASSNPGFGETQYF
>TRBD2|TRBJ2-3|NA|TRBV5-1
TGCGCCAGCAGCTTGGCTAGCGGGGCCTTCGATACGCAGTATTTT
CASSLASGAFDTQYF
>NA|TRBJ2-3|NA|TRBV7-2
TGTGCCAGCAGCCTTGGCAAGATAGATACGCAGTATTTT
CASSLGKIDTQYF
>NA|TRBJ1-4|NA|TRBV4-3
TGCGCCAGCAGCCAAGATCGCAGGGTCTGGGAAGAAAAACTGTTTTTT
CASSQDRRVWEEKLFF
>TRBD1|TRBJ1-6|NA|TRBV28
TGTGCCAGCAGTTTAGGGGACAGGGCTCGGTCACCCCTCCACTTT
CASSLGDRARSPLHF
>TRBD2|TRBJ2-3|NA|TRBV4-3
TGCGCCAGCAGCATACAGCGGGGTCCTACTAGCACAGATACGCAGTATTTT
CASSIQRGPTSTDTQYF
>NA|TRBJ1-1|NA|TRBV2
TGTGCCAGCACGGGCGGCGGCGGGACTGAAGCTTTCTTT
CASTGGGGTEAFF
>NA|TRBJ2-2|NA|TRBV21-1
TGTGCCAGCAGCAACCGGGACACCGGGACCGGGGAGCTGTTTTTT
CASSNRDTGTGELFF
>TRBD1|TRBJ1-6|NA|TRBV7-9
TGTGCCAGCAGCCTTACAGGGGGCGAGAATTCACCCCTCCACTTT
CASSLTGGENSPLHF
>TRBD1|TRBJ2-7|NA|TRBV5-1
TGCGCCAGCAGCCTAGGGGACAGAGGAGACTCCTACGAGCAGTACTTC
CASSLGDRGDSYEQYF
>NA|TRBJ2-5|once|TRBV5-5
TGTGCCAGCAGCTTGGACTCAGGGGTGTTTGAGACCCAGTACTTC
CASSLDSGVFETQYF
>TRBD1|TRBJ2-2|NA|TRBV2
TGTGCCAGCAGTAGGGACAGGGGATATGGCGGGGAGCTGTTTTTT
CASSRDRGYGGELFF
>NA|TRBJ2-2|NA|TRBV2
TGTGCCAGCAGGCCCACAGGGATGGGTGGGGAGCTGTTTTTT
CASRPTGMGGELFF
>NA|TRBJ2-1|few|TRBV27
TGTGCCAGCAGTTCGACCGTGGCGGGTGAGCAGTTCTTC
CASSSTVAGEQFF
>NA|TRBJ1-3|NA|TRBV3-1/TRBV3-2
TGTGCCAGCAGCCCGGGGGACGGCTCTGGAAACACCATATATTTT
CASSPGDGSGNTIYF
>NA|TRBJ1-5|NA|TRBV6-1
TGTGCCAGCAGTCAAGCAGGGGCCTATAGCAATCAGCCCCAGCATTTT
CASSQAGAYSNQPQHF
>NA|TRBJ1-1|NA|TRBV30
TGTGCCTGGAGGACAGCTAACACTGAAGCTTTCTTT
CAWRTANTEAFF